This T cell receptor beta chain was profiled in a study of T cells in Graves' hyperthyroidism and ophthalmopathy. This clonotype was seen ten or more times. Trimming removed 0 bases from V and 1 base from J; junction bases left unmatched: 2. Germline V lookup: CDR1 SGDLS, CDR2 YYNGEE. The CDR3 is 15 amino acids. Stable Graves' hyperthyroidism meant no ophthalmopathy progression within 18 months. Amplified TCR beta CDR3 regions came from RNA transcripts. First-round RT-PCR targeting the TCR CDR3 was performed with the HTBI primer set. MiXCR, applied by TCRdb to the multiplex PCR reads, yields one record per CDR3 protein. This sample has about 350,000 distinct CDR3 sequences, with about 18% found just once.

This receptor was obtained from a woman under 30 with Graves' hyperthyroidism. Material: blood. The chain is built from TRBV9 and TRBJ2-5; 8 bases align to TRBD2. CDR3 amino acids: CASSVEGTSQETQYF. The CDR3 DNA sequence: TGTGCCAGCAGCGTAGAGGGGACTAGCCAAGAGACCCAGTACTTC.